This T cell receptor (beta chain) appears in the sequencing data of a study of T cell responses to AZD1222 COVID-19 vaccine (dated by TCRdb to 2020 to 2023). Broadly, across the study: AZD1222 recipients with second doses at about 4 weeks or about 12 weeks were pooled, because spike-specific TCR depth and breadth did not differ between schedules. TCR sequencing covered more than 230 trial participants: 207 given two doses of AZD1222 and approximately 26 given two doses of MenACWY control vaccine. Enrollment into the trials was organized by age into subgroups of 18-55, 56-69 and 70-plus years, and those subgroups contained around 150, 28 and 57 TCR-sequenced participants, respectively. Study-wide findings and limitations: Epitopes outside the regions mutated in the B.1.351 and B.1.1.7 variants were reportedly recognized by nearly half of the unique spike-specific TCRs. Because no day 14 peak-response samples were available, repertoires were characterized only after the peak T cell response. Participants were mostly white British, with more females than males. The authors suggested clonal diversity may have been underestimated. The whole spike protein was spanned by vaccine-associated CD4 TCRs, and dominant responses were seen in regions 160-218 and 743-854. Spike-specific TCR breadth and depth rose significantly after two AZD1222 doses compared with day 0 and with MenACWY recipients. The 56-69-year group was small, and its depth increase did not reach significance, likely because of low power. Conclusions about previously exposed vaccinees are limited, since just five or six AZD1222 recipients were seropositive for SARS-CoV-2 at baseline.

The CDR3 regions of human TCRbeta chains were analyzed by immunosequencing. On the study's bioinformatics: Repertoire TCRs were checked for matches against a reference library of SARS-CoV-2-specific TCRs that had been generated using the MIRA antigen-specificity platform. Breadth was defined as the fraction of unique TCRs that were SARS-CoV-2-associated, and depth was defined as the fraction of total T cells that were SARS-CoV-2-associated. Using the MIRA data, each spike-specific TCR was mapped to the spike region that the TCR reacts to and placed in a CD4 or CD8 class. Log10-transformed breadth and depth values were compared by one-way ANOVA with Sidak's multiple comparisons tests. What TCRdb holds here is the immuneACCESS table cut down to in-frame rearrangements. Part of the clones is not present; checked against another copy, under half of the missing clones reflect an unresolved V gene, and the others are unexplained. The D gene and trimming were derived from the DNA, and the V and J assignments and clone size from that table. This sample lists under 150,000 clones; approximately 90% were detected once. The ten top clones hold roughly 2.4% of the sample.

With regard to this clone: It has no known antigen specificity. No base quality values were provided; no much bigger clone lies one nucleotide off.

V loses 5 bases, J loses 3 bases, and the germline ends lie 11 bases apart. The CDR3 holds 13 amino acids from the cysteine to the phenylalanine. Only CDR3 DNA is held: 39 bases, read in frame from base 1. The time point label, read with the paper, signifies: baseline before first vaccination. The vaccinee samples were drawn from two UK trials, COV001 and COV002, one of which was a single-blind randomized controlled phase 2/3 trial testing AZD1222 (ChAdOx1 nCoV-19) in healthy adults. For TCRbeta chain sequencing, PBMC samples were collected from trial participants at day 0 and at day 28 after the second dose.

Here the chain combines TRBV12-3 or TRBV12-4 and TRBJ2-7; a tentative D call is TRBD2 (5 bases match). The sequenced sample was peripheral blood, obtained on day 0 of AZD1222 vaccination. The clonotype comes from an adult in good health. The DNA sequence is given as TGTGCCAGCAGTGAGGGAGCCCTCTACGAGCAGTACTTC. Translated, this gives CASSEGALYEQYF.